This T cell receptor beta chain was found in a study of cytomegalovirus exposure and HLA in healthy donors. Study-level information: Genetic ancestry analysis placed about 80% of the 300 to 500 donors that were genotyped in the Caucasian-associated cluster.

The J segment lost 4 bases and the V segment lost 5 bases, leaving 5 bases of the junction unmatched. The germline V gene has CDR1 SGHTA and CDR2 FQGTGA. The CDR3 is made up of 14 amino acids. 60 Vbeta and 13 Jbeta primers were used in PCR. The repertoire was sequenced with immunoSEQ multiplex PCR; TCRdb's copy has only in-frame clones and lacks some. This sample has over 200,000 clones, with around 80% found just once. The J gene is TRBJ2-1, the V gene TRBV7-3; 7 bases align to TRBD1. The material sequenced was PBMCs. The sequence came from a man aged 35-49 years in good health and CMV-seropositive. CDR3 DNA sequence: TGTGCCAGCAGCACCGGGACAGAATACAATGAGCAGTTCTTC. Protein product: CASSTGTEYNEQFF.